Here is one T cell receptor (beta chain) with its context. The data originate from a study of T cell responses to AZD1222 COVID-19 vaccine. Study-wide context: Whether given at about 4 or about 12 weeks, second doses were pooled.

This table comes from immunoSEQ multiplex PCR, and its TCRdb copy is limited to in-frame clones, with some not included. The sample consists of 150,000 to 200,000 clones, around 92% of them appearing once. Germline V gene sequence: CDR1 SGHAT, CDR2 FQNNGV. This CDR3 has 16 residues. The V gene end was trimmed by 4 bases and the J gene end by 6 bases; junction bases not matched to a gene: 11. The chain has TRBV11-2 and TRBJ2-7, with 11 bases matching TRBD1. This receptor was identified in an adult in good health. Source: peripheral blood, taken on day 0 of AZD1222 vaccination. For the CDR3, the DNA is TGTGCCAGCAGCTCCGCGGTAAGGACAGGGGGCCGCGAGCAGTACTTC. Its protein product is CASSSAVRTGGREQYF.